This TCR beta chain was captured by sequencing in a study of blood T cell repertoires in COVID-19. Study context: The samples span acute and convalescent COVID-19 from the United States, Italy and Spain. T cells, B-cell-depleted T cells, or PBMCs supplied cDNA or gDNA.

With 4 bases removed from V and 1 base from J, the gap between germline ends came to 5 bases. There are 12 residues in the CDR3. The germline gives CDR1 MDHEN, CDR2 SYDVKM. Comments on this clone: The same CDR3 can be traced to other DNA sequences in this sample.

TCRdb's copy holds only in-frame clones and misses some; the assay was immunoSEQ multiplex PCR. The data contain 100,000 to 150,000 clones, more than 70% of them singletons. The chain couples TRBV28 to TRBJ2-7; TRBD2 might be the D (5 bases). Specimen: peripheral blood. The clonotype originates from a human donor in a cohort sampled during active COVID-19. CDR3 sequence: CASSSGSYEQYF. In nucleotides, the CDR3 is TGTGCCAGCAGTTCGGGATCCTACGAGCAGTACTTC.